The 18 T cell receptor beta chains below all came from one sample that was sequenced in a study of identical twins. TCRdb reanalysed the 5' RACE reads using MiXCR and keeps one entry per CDR3 protein. Of around 1.7 million distinct CDR3 sequences listed, around a third were seen once; the top ten hold around 0.25%. The sample was cord blood. Receptors were obtained from a newborn girl in good health.

To note about this clonotype: A much more abundant neighbour one base away suggests this may be a read error. The gene calls are TRBV3-1 and TRBJ2-1, with TRBD2 matching over 13 bases. The CDR3 sequence is 13 residues long. Germline V gives CDR1 LGHDT, CDR2 YNNKEL (reference sequence). In nucleotides, the CDR3 is TGTGCCAGCAGCCTCGGGACTAGCGGGAAGCAGTCCTTC. It translates to CASSLGTSGKQSF.

J is TRBJ2-3 and V is TRBV20-1; D is possibly TRBD1 (5 bases). Germline V gives CDR1 DFQATT, CDR2 SNEGSKA (reference sequence). V lost 4 bases and J lost 2, with 10 bases in between. This CDR3 is built from 13 residues. For the CDR3, the DNA is TGCAGTGCTAAGACAGAATACACAGATACGCAGTATTTT. It yields the protein CSAKTEYTDTQYF.

The chain has TRBV10-1 and TRBJ2-3, with 8 nucleotides matching TRBD2. Trimming at V came to 6 bases and at J to 4 bases, leaving 9 bases not matched to a gene. Germline CDR1 and CDR2: WNHNN and SYGVQD (reference sequence). The CDR3 runs 15 residues. The CDR3 sequence is CASRPGLGYSDTQYF. As DNA, the CDR3 is TGCGCCAGCAGGCCGGGACTAGGGTACTCAGATACGCAGTATTTT.

The gene calls are TRBV2 and TRBJ2-7; D is tentatively TRBD1 or TRBD2 (7 bases each). Per the germline V gene, CDR1 is SNHLY and CDR2 is FYNNEI. Trimming left V 6 bases short and J 3 bases short, with 21 bases between. The CDR3 consists of 16 residues. The CDR3 reads CASSERQGGTYYEQYF. The CDR3 region has the DNA TGTGCCAGCAGCGAGAGACAGGGAGGGACTTACTACGAGCAGTACTTC.

This sequence joins TRBV7-9 and TRBJ2-3; D ambiguous. CDR3 length equals 13 residues. Germline lookup yields CDR1 SEHNR and CDR2 FQNEAQ (reference sequence). Trimming cost V 0 bases and J 5 bases, with 6 bases left between them. Written as DNA, the CDR3 is TGTGCCAGCAGCTTAGCCGGGCAAGATACGCAGTATTTT. Translation gives CASSLAGQDTQYF. The whole variable domain, remainder taken from reference TRBV7-9 and TRBJ2-3, is DTGVSQNPRHKITKRGQNVTFRCDPISEHNRLYWYRQTLGQGPEFLTYFQNEAQLEKSRLLSDRFSAERPKGSFSTLEIQRTEQGDSAMYLCASSLAGQDTQYFGPGTRLTVL.

The chain links TRBV28 to TRBJ2-1; 8 bases match TRBD2. CDR1 and CDR2 (germline): MDHEN, SYDVKM. V lost 8 bases and J lost 4; bases outside the gene matches: 7. The CDR3 is 14 residues long. CDR3 sequence: CASGSTSGYNEQFF. In nucleotides, the CDR3 is TGTGCCAGCGGTAGTACTAGCGGTTACAATGAGCAGTTCTTC.

V is TRBV15 and J is TRBJ2-1; no reliable D call. V lost 1 base and J lost 9, with 10 bases in between. The CDR3 sequence is 13 residues long. Germline CDR1 and CDR2: LNHNV and YYDKDF (reference sequence). CDR3 in DNA: TGTGCCACCAGCAGAGGAGCAGGCAGTGAGCAGTTCTTC. It yields the protein CATSRGAGSEQFF.

The CDR3 DNA sequence: TGCAGTGCTAATAAACAGGGGTCCGAGCAGTACTTC. It yields the protein CSANKQGSEQYF. This chain uses TRBV20-1 with TRBJ2-7, with 7 bases identical to TRBD1. V dropped 4 bases and J dropped 6; count of bases not matched to a gene: 6. The CDR3 contains 12 residues. Germline CDR1 is DFQATT and CDR2 is SNEGSKA (reference sequence).

V and J are TRBV29-1 and TRBJ2-1; 7 positions match TRBD2. The assigned J gene may be wrong: the sequence end matches TRBJ2-7 better. This CDR3 region has 15 residues. Germline V lookup: CDR1 SQVTM, CDR2 ANQGSEA. For the CDR3, the DNA is TGCAGCGTTGAACCCCCGAGCGGGGTCTACAATGAGCAGTACTTC. This codes for CSVEPPSGVYNEQYF.

This clonotype appeared many times. The J gene is TRBJ2-5, the V gene TRBV29-1; 9 bases line up with TRBD2. CDR3 length equals 21 residues. V shed 4 bases, J shed 2 bases, and the junction held 26 bases outside the gene matches. Germline CDR1 is SQVTM and CDR2 is ANQGSEA. CDR3 region: CSVVMGGRVRSTLKLQETQYF. CDR3 DNA sequence: TGCAGCGTTGTAATGGGCGGGAGGGTGCGGTCGACCTTAAAGCTGCAAGAGACCCAGTACTTC. The variable domain in full, completed from reference TRBV29-1 and TRBJ2-5, reads SAVISQKPSRDICQRGTSLTIQCQVDSQVTMMFWYRQQPGQSLTLIATANQGSEATYESGFVIDKFPISRPNLTFSTLTVSNMSPEDSSIYLCSVVMGGRVRSTLKLQETQYFGPGTRLLVL.

This clonotype was found many times. The gene calls are TRBV5-1 and TRBJ2-3, with 11 bases fitting TRBD2. J gave up 5 bases and V 2 bases, and 10 bases lay outside the gene matches. The CDR3 contains 17 residues. Germline assignment: CDR1 SGHRS and CDR2 YFSETQ. In DNA, the CDR3 is TGCGCCAGCAGCTTTATAGTACTAGCGGGAGCTGGAGATACGCAGTATTTT. Its translation: CASSFIVLAGAGDTQYF.

The chain uses TRBV28 and TRBJ2-7; TRBD2 is a possible D gene (5 bases). Per the germline V gene, CDR1 is MDHEN and CDR2 is SYDVKM. The CDR3 consists of 14 residues. V was clipped by 5 bases and J by 3 bases, with 14 bases between them. The CDR3 reads CASSPKGSFYEQYF. CDR3 nucleotide sequence: TGTGCCAGCAGTCCGAAAGGGAGCTTCTACGAGCAGTACTTC.

This clonotype was seen a handful of times. This chain links TRBV4-2 with TRBJ1-1; possible D gene TRBD1, 6 bases. Germline assignment: CDR1 LGHNA and CDR2 YNFKEQ. This CDR3 has 17 residues. V was clipped by 0 bases and J by 4 bases, with 18 bases between them. CDR3 amino acids: CASSQDLWGTSGTEAFF. The CDR3 DNA sequence: TGTGCCAGCAGCCAAGATTTGTGGGGGACATCTGGCACTGAAGCTTTCTTT.

This clonotype has only one observation. The J gene is TRBJ2-1, the V gene TRBV11-1, with TRBD2 matching over 9 bases. CDR1 and CDR2 (germline): SGHAT, FQDESV (reference sequence). V dropped 5 bases and J dropped 2; count of bases not matched to a gene: 7. This CDR3 spans 16 amino acids. DNA of the CDR3: TGTGCCAGCAGCGCCCCAGCGGGAGGAACCTACAATGAGCAGTTCTTC. Residues: CASSAPAGGTYNEQFF.

As concerns this clonotype: At one boundary the junction diverges from the germline segment, which might be a read error. The chain uses TRBV11-1 and TRBJ2-3, with D maybe TRBD2 (7 bases). Germline CDR1 SGHAT, CDR2 FQDESV (reference sequence). The CDR3 is 16 residues long. The chain's CDR3 is CASSWTGGLRTGTQYF. The CDR3 coding sequence is TGTGCCAGCAGCTGGACGGGGGGCCTACGCACAGGTACGCAGTATTTT.

This clonotype was recorded at least ten times. The genes are TRBV4-2 and TRBJ2-3; no firm D call. Per the germline V gene, CDR1 is LGHNA and CDR2 is YNFKEQ. Trimming shortened V by 1 base and J by 1 base, and 9 bases separated the two germline ends. This CDR3 has 15 amino acids. CDR3 sequence: CASSQVSLGTDTQYF. DNA for the CDR3: TGTGCCAGCAGCCAAGTGAGTCTAGGCACAGATACGCAGTATTTT.

The chain uses TRBV6-1 and TRBJ2-4; 10 positions match TRBD2. The assigned J gene may be wrong: the sequence end matches TRBJ2-5 better. The length of the CDR3 is 18 residues. Germline V lookup: CDR1 MNHNS, CDR2 SASEGT. CDR3 in amino acids: CASTTSFISGRGRETQYF. The CDR3 nucleotides are TGTGCCAGCACCACCAGTTTCATCAGCGGGAGGGGGCGAGAGACCCAGTACTTC.

This chain links TRBV27 with TRBJ2-3; D not resolved. The germline V and J ends were trimmed by 0 bases and 2 bases, with 12 bases remaining between them. The CDR3 runs to 16 residues. Germline loops: CDR1 MNHEY, CDR2 SMNVEV (reference sequence). The CDR3 DNA follows: TGTGCCAGCAGTTTATCGATGGCAGAGCACACAGATACGCAGTATTTT. It specifies CASSLSMAEHTDTQYF.